This passage covers 25 T cell receptor beta chains from one sample sequenced in a study of shared clonotypes between healthy human individuals. TCRdb's table, derived via immunoSEQ multiplex PCR, lists solely in-frame clones and lacks some. The profile covers about 2.4 million clones, with approximately 94% appearing a single time and 0.14% taken by the ten largest. Sequenced material: naive CD4+ T cells sorted from blood. Subset defined: CD45RA+ positively selected. These receptors originate from a man between 18 and 29 years old in good health.

This chain connects TRBV19 to TRBJ2-7, with D maybe TRBD1 (5 bases). With 5 bases removed from V and 5 bases from J, the gap between germline ends came to 10 bases. Germline V lookup: CDR1 LNHDA, CDR2 SQIVND (reference sequence). The CDR3 is 12 residues long. This CDR3 reads CASSPQGNEQYF. CDR3 bases: TGTGCCAGTAGTCCGCAGGGAAACGAGCAGTACTTC.

This clone came up once. Other nucleotide sequences in the sample specify the same CDR3. The chain combines TRBV10-3 with TRBJ2-3; D call uncertain. Germline lookup yields CDR1 ENHRY and CDR2 SYGVKD. CDR3 size: 12 residues. V was clipped by 6 bases and J by 0 bases, with 4 bases between them. The CDR3 loop is CAISESTDTQYF. The CDR3 DNA sequence: TGTGCCATCAGCGAAAGCACAGATACGCAGTATTTT.

This clone has just one count. The chain recombines TRBV10-3 with TRBJ1-1, with a tentative D call TRBD1 (6 bases). The CDR3 extends over 14 amino acids. Germline V gives CDR1 ENHRY, CDR2 SYGVKD. V was cut by 7 bases and J by 5 bases, with 17 bases left in between. CDR3 in DNA: TGTGCCATCAACAGGGAGGGGGGGCGGACTGAAGCTTTCTTT. Amino acid sequence: CAINREGGRTEAFF.

The genes are TRBV5-1 and TRBJ2-7; maybe TRBD1 (5 bases). V was pared by 2 bases and J by 4 bases, with 10 bases between. The CDR3 is 13 amino acids. The germline gives CDR1 SGHRS, CDR2 YFSETQ. This CDR3 reads CASSFQGGYEQYF. As DNA, the CDR3 is TGCGCCAGCAGCTTCCAGGGTGGGTACGAGCAGTACTTC.

The J gene is TRBJ1-1, the V gene TRBV19; no firm D call. This CDR3 is 14 amino acids long. Trimming left V 5 bases short and J 1 base short, with 11 bases between. CDR1 is LNHDA and CDR2 is SQIVND in the germline V gene (reference sequence). CDR3 sequence (DNA): TGTGCCAGTAGTTCCTTTGTCCGGAACACTGAAGCTTTCTTT. As protein: CASSSFVRNTEAFF.

The genes are TRBV5-1 and TRBJ1-5; D is unclear. Germline V lookup: CDR1 SGHRS, CDR2 YFSETQ. The CDR3 is 14 residues long. The V end lost 4 bases, the J end lost 1 base, and 9 bases lay between the germline ends. The CDR3 DNA reads as TGCGCCAGCAGCAAGGACTCAAGCAATCAGCCCCAGCATTTT. It translates to CASSKDSSNQPQHF.

The chain recombines TRBV5-6 with TRBJ2-7, with unresolved D. The CDR3 consists of 14 residues. Trimming left V 0 bases short and J 5 bases short, with 12 bases between. Per the germline V gene, CDR1 is SGHDT and CDR2 is YYEEEE. The CDR3 nucleotides are TGTGCCAGCAGCTTGGGGAAAGGGATCCACGAGCAGTACTTC. Its protein product is CASSLGKGIHEQYF.

This clone has more than one count but fewer than ten. The chain employs TRBV10-3 and TRBJ2-7; 7 positions agree with TRBD1. With V trimmed by 7 bases and J by 4 bases, 4 bases remained unmatched. CDR3 length: 12 residues. Germline values: CDR1 ENHRY, CDR2 SYGVKD. CDR3 coding DNA: TGTGCCATCACGGCAGGGGGTTACGAGCAGTACTTC. Residues: CAITAGGYEQYF.

This clone has just a few counts. The genes are TRBV11-2 and TRBJ1-6; D is ambiguous. The germline V and J ends were trimmed by 0 bases and 7 bases, with 10 bases remaining between them. Germline V gene lookup returns CDR1 SGHAT and CDR2 FQNNGV. CDR3 length: 15 residues. The CDR3 reads CASSLDGSSNSPLHF. The DNA for the CDR3 is TGTGCCAGCAGCTTAGACGGCAGTTCCAATTCACCCCTCCACTTT. Using reference TRBV11-2 and TRBJ1-6 for the parts outside the CDR3, the full variable domain is EAGVAQSPRYKIIEKRQSVAFWCNPISGHATLYWYQQILGQGPKLLIQFQNNGVVDDSQLPKDRFSAERLKGVDSTLKIQPAKLEDSAVYLCASSLDGSSNSPLHFGNGTRLTVT.

The rearrangement uses TRBV7-6 and TRBJ1-2; D unclear. In germline, CDR1 is SGHVS, CDR2 FNYEAQ. This CDR3 is built from 13 residues. Trimming took 2 bases from V and 6 from J, leaving 10 bases between them. Written as DNA, the CDR3 is TGTGCCAGCAGCTTAAGAGGGCCGGATGGCTACACCTTC. Its translation is CASSLRGPDGYTF.

This chain joins TRBV30 and TRBJ1-6, with D uncertain. Germline V CDR1 and CDR2: GTSNPN, SVGIG (reference sequence). The CDR3 totals 15 residues. Trimming cost V 3 bases and J 4 bases, with 13 bases left between them. In DNA, the CDR3 is TGTGCCTGGAGGACAAACCCCGTTTATAATTCACCCCTCCACTTT. Translation gives CAWRTNPVYNSPLHF. Full variable domain (outside the CDR3, taken from reference TRBV30 and TRBJ1-6): SQTIHQWPATLVQPVGSPLSLECTVEGTSNPNLYWYRQAAGRGLQLLFYSVGIGQISSEVPQNLSASRPQDRQFILSSKKLLLSDSGFYLCAWRTNPVYNSPLHFGNGTRLTVT.

The chain recombines TRBV18 with TRBJ2-7; TRBD2 matches 14 bases. Germline V gene sequence: CDR1 KGHSH, CDR2 LQKENI. V trimming: 0 bases; J trimming: 4 bases; junction bases outside the gene matches: 5. The CDR3 loop spans 17 amino acids. CDR3 amino acids: CASSPPKGTSGSYEQYF. The CDR3 DNA sequence: TGTGCCAGCTCACCACCGAAAGGGACTAGCGGGAGTTACGAGCAGTACTTC.

The chain carries TRBV5-4 and TRBJ1-6; 7 bases match TRBD1. The CDR3 totals 15 residues. V was clipped by 4 bases and J by 6 bases; unmatched bases: 7. The germline V gene encodes CDR1 SGHNT and CDR2 YYREEE (reference sequence). CDR3 bases: TGTGCCAGCAGCGATCCGACAGGGCCTAATTCACCCCTCCACTTT. Translating it yields CASSDPTGPNSPLHF.

This clone occurred a few times. The rearrangement uses TRBV29-1 and TRBJ1-1, with D possibly TRBD1 on 5 matching bases. Between the trimmed V and J ends, which lost 4 bases and 1 base, there was a span of 10 bases. The CDR3 is 13 amino acids. From germline, CDR1 is SQVTM and CDR2 ANQGSEA. The CDR3 protein is CSVAGQENTEAFF. For the CDR3, the DNA is TGCAGCGTTGCAGGGCAGGAGAACACTGAAGCTTTCTTT. Looking up the rest from reference TRBV29-1 and TRBJ1-1 gives the full variable domain: SAVISQKPSRDICQRGTSLTIQCQVDSQVTMMFWYRQQPGQSLTLIATANQGSEATYESGFVIDKFPISRPNLTFSTLTVSNMSPEDSSIYLCSVAGQENTEAFFGQGTRLTVV.

The rearrangement joins TRBV7-3 to TRBJ1-1; 11 bases fit TRBD1. The CDR3 totals 17 residues. The germline CDR1 and CDR2 sequences are SGHTA and FQGTGA. V was pared by 5 bases and J by 1 base, with 9 bases of the junction left unmatched. In DNA, the CDR3 is TGTGCCAGCAGCCCCACCGGGACAGGGGGAGAGAACACTGAAGCTTTCTTT. Translation: CASSPTGTGGENTEAFF.

The chain is built from TRBV5-8 and TRBJ2-7, with TRBD1 identical over 8 bases. Germline V gene lookup returns CDR1 SGHTS and CDR2 YDEGEE. Trimming at V came to 2 bases and at J to 6 bases, leaving 7 bases not matched to a gene. The CDR3 length is 14 residues. CDR3 DNA sequence: TGTGCCAGCAGCTTCGGACAGGGTAACCTCGAGCAGTACTTC. Amino acids: CASSFGQGNLEQYF.

A word on this clone: Other DNA sequences within the sample encode an identical CDR3. The chain links TRBV19 to TRBJ1-2; D remains ambiguous. V lost 6 bases, J lost 3 bases, and 11 bases lay in between. The CDR3 totals 13 residues. Germline loops: CDR1 LNHDA, CDR2 SQIVND (reference sequence). The CDR3 region is CASSIEVDYGYTF. The CDR3, as DNA: TGTGCCAGTAGCATCGAGGTGGACTATGGCTACACCTTC. Full variable domain (remainder filled in from reference TRBV19 and TRBJ1-2): DGGITQSPKYLFRKEGQNVTLSCEQNLNHDAMYWYRQDPGQGLRLIYYSQIVNDFQKGDIAEGYSVSREKKESFPLTVTSAQKNPTAFYLCASSIEVDYGYTFGSGTRLTVV.

This rearrangement joins TRBV12-2 to TRBJ1-4. TRBV12-2 is termed a pseudogene. The CDR3 extends over 13 amino acids. The CDR3: CASRLGSNEKLFF. CDR3 nucleotides: TGTGCAAGTCGCTTAGGCTCTAATGAAAAACTGTTTTTT.

The chain joins TRBV10-3 to TRBJ1-3, with 7 bases that match TRBD1. V lost 3 bases and J lost 0; bases outside the gene matches: 2. The CDR3 length is 15 residues. The germline V gene encodes CDR1 ENHRY and CDR2 SYGVKD. For the CDR3, the DNA is TGTGCCATCAGTGAAGGACAGGCCTCTGGAAACACCATATATTTT. This encodes CAISEGQASGNTIYF.

V gene TRBV18 combines with J gene TRBJ2-5; D uncertain. The CDR3 consists of 15 residues. Per germline, CDR1 KGHSH and CDR2 LQKENI. Trimming removed 3 bases from V and 3 bases from J, with 14 bases in between. The CDR3 nucleotides read TGTGCCAGCTCACCCCCTGCCGCGTCAAAAGAGACCCAGTACTTC. Translated, it gives CASSPPAASKETQYF.

The chain links TRBV15 to TRBJ2-1, with D unresolved. Germline V lookup: CDR1 LNHNV, CDR2 YYDKDF (reference sequence). The CDR3 is 15 amino acids. V was cut by 0 bases and J by 5 bases, with 11 bases left in between. In DNA, the CDR3 is TGTGCCACCAGCAGAGACCCGACGGTGAACAATGAGCAGTTCTTC. Protein: CATSRDPTVNNEQFF. Using reference TRBV15 and TRBJ2-1 for the parts outside the CDR3, the full variable domain is DAMVIQNPRYQVTQFGKPVTLSCSQTLNHNVMYWYQQKSSQAPKLLFHYYDKDFNNEADTPDNFQSRRPNTSFCFLDIRSPGLGDTAMYLCATSRDPTVNNEQFFGPGTRLTVL.

This chain uses TRBV4-1 with TRBJ1-2; tentative D call: TRBD1 (6 bases). The V gene's germline CDR1 is MGHRA and CDR2 YSYEKL. The CDR3 is 17 amino acids. Trimming left V 0 bases short and J 4 bases short, with 18 bases between. CDR3: CASSQEGIRGRAYGYTF. CDR3 sequence (DNA): TGCGCCAGCAGCCAAGAAGGGATCAGGGGCCGGGCCTATGGCTACACCTTC.

Regarding this clone: The sample contains more than one DNA sequence encoding this CDR3. V usage is TRBV18 and J usage is TRBJ2-5; D gene uncertain. V was trimmed by 0 bases and J by 2 bases, leaving 7 bases between them. The CDR3 spans 14 residues. Germline assignment: CDR1 KGHSH and CDR2 LQKENI. The CDR3 sequence is CASSPPTLQETQYF. In DNA form, the CDR3 reads TGTGCCAGCTCACCACCCACCCTTCAAGAGACCCAGTACTTC.

The rearrangement uses TRBV6-1 and TRBJ2-1; 10 bases line up with TRBD2. This CDR3 is 15 amino acids long. With V trimmed by 7 bases and J by 4 bases, 7 bases remained unmatched. Germline CDR1 and CDR2: MNHNS and SASEGT. CDR3 loop: CASIEAGGPYNEQFF. The CDR3 DNA reads TGTGCCAGCATAGAAGCGGGGGGGCCTTACAATGAGCAGTTCTTC.

The chain combines TRBV30 with TRBJ2-3; TRBD2 aligns across 8 bases. The CDR3 runs 15 residues. The germline gives CDR1 GTSNPN, CDR2 SVGIG (reference sequence). CDR3 nucleotide sequence: TGTGCTTCAAGGGTGGCGGGGGGCCGCACAGATACGCAGTATTTT. Protein product: CASRVAGGRTDTQYF.